The sample holds one count of the clone carrying this T cell receptor beta chain. The PCR ran on 60 Vbeta and 13 Jbeta primers. Repertoires were generated with immunoSEQ multiplex PCR, while TCRdb's copy carries only in-frame clones and drops some. Among about 190,000 clones listed, 70% to 80% were seen once. The data belong to a study of cytomegalovirus exposure and HLA in healthy donors. Germline lookup yields CDR1 SGHTA and CDR2 FQGNSA. This CDR3 is built from 14 residues. Deletions cut 1 base from V and 14 bases from J, with 15 bases between. Material: PBMCs. The chain links TRBV7-2 to TRBJ1-6, with unresolved D. The receptor was derived from a woman aged 30 to 39 in good health and CMV-seropositive. CDR3 protein: CASSLGVGFLALHF. CDR3 sequence (DNA): TGTGCCAGCAGCTTAGGGGTCGGGTTTTTAGCCCTCCACTTT. Looking up the rest from reference TRBV7-2 and TRBJ1-6 gives the full variable domain: GAGVSQSPSNKVTEKGKDVELRCDPISGHTALYWYRQSLGQGLEFLIYFQGNSAPDKSGLPSDRFSAERTGGSVSTLTIQRTQQEDSAVYLCASSLGVGFLALHFGNGTRLTVT.